These 5 T cell receptor beta chains were sequenced from one sample in a study of PD-1 and CTLA-4 blockade in melanoma. Sequencing was performed with immunoSEQ multiplex PCR; in TCRdb, only in-frame clones are kept and a portion is missing. The sample lists roughly 16,000 clones, 60% to 75% seen once, with about 17% in the top ten. Sequences were derived from CD8+ T cells from peripheral blood, sampled before anti-PD-1 treatment. The receptors shown here come from a human donor with melanoma.

The rearrangement joins TRBV6-1 to TRBJ2-2, with D perhaps given as TRBD1 or TRBD2 (6 bases each). Germline CDR1 is MNHNS and CDR2 is SASEGT. V lost 1 base, J lost 5 bases, and 20 bases lay in between. The CDR3 totals 18 residues. Written as DNA, the CDR3 is TGTGCCAGCAGTGAAGTGGGCGGGACACTCCCCCGGACCGGGGAGCTGTTTTTT. Its translation: CASSEVGGTLPRTGELFF.

The V gene is TRBV24-1, the J gene TRBJ2-1; D gene uncertain. The CDR3 consists of 14 residues. The germline V and J ends were trimmed by 6 bases and 8 bases, with 16 bases remaining between them. Germline lookup yields CDR1 KGHDR and CDR2 SFDVKD. This chain's CDR3 is CATSLDMALDEQFF. In DNA form, the CDR3 reads TGTGCCACCAGTCTGGATATGGCGCTCGATGAGCAGTTCTTC.

The V gene is TRBV24-1, the J gene TRBJ2-2; D may be TRBD1 or TRBD2 (5 bases each). Trimming removed 9 bases from V and 1 base from J, with 8 bases in between. The CDR3 runs 13 residues. CDR1 is KGHDR and CDR2 is SFDVKD in the germline V gene. The DNA of the CDR3 is TGTGCCACCGAGGGACGGAACACCGGGGAGCTGTTTTTT. This codes for CATEGRNTGELFF.

This clone showed up just a few times. The gene calls are TRBV29-1 and TRBJ2-7; 11 bases map to TRBD1. CDR3 length: 13 amino acids. The germline gives CDR1 SQVTM, CDR2 ANQGSEA. J lost 2 bases, V lost 7 bases, and 4 bases had no gene match. The CDR3 DNA reads as TGCAGCGCACGGGACAGGGGGACCTACGAGCAGTACTTC. As protein: CSARDRGTYEQYF.

The CDR3 sequence is CVRGPGGVDF. The CDR3 DNA sequence: TGTGTCAGAGGCCCCGGGGGGGTGGATTTT. This chain connects TRBV7-5 to TRBJ1-5. TRBV7-5 is marked as a pseudogene. The CDR3 spans 10 residues.